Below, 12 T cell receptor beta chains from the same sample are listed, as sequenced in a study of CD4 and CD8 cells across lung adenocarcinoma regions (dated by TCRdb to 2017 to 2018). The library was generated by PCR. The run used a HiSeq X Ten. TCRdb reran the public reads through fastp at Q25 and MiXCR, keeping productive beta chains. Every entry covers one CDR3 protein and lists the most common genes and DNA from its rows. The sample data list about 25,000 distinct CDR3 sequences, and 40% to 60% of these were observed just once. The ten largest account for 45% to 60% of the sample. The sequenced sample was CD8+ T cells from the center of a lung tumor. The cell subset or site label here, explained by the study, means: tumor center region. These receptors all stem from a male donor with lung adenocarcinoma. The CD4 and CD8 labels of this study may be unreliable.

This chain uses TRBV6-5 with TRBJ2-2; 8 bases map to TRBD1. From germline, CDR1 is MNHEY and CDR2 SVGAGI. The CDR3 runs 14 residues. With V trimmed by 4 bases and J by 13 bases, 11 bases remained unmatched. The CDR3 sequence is CASSFDRGGWGLFF. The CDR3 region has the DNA TGTGCCAGCAGTTTCGACAGGGGTGGATGGGGGCTGTTTTTT.

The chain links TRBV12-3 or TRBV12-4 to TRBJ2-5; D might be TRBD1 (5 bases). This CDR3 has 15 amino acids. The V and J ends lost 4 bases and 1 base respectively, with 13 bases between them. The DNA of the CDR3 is TGTGCCAGCAGTTCGGCAGGGCCCACCCAAGAGACCCAGTACTTC. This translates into CASSSAGPTQETQYF.

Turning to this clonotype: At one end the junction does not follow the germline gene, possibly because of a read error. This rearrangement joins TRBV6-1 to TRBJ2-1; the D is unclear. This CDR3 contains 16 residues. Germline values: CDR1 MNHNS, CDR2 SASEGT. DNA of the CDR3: TGTGCCAGCAGTGCCAACGGGCTTGAGAGCTTCGATGAGCAGTTTTTC. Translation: CASSANGLESFDEQFF.

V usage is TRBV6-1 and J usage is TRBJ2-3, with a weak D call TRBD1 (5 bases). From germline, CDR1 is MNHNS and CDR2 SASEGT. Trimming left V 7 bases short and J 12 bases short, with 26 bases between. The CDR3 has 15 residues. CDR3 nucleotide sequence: TGTGCCAGCACCATGGGGCAGTGCTCCAAAAATATTCAGTATTTT. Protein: CASTMGQCSKNIQYF.

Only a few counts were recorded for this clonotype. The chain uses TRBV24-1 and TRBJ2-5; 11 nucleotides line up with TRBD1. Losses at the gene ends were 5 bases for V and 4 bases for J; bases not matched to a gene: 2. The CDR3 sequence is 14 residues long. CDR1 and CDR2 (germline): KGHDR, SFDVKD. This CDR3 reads CATSVGQGVETQYF. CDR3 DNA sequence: TGTGCCACCAGTGTGGGACAGGGGGTAGAGACCCAGTACTTC.

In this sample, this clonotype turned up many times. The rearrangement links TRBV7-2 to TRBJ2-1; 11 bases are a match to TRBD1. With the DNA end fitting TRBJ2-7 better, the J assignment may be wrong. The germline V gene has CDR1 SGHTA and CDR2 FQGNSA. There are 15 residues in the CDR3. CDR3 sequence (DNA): TGTGCCAGCAGCCCCGGGACAGGGGGGCCCTACGAGCAGTACTTC. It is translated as CASSPGTGGPYEQYF.

The CDR3 loop is CASIGSSRGNEQFF. The CDR3 nucleotides read TGTGCCAGCATCGGCTCATCGAGGGGAAATGAGCAGTTCTTC. The chain carries TRBV6-1 and TRBJ2-1; D may match TRBD1 or TRBD2 (5 bases each). The V and J ends lost 7 bases and 7 bases respectively, with 17 bases between them. The CDR3 runs to 14 residues. Germline CDR1 MNHNS, CDR2 SASEGT.

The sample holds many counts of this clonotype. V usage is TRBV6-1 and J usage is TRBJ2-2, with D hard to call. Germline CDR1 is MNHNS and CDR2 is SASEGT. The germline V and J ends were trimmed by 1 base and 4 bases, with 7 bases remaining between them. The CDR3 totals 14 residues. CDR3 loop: CASSEGLATGELFF. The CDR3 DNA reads TGTGCCAGCAGTGAAGGGCTGGCCACCGGGGAGCTGTTTTTT.

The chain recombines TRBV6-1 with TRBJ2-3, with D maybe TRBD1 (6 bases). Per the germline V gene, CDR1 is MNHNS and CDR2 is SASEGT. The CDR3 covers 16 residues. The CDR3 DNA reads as TGTGCGAGCCGCGGCTGGGGGCTGAGGGCCTCGGACATGCAGTATTTT. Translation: CASRGWGLRASDMQYF.

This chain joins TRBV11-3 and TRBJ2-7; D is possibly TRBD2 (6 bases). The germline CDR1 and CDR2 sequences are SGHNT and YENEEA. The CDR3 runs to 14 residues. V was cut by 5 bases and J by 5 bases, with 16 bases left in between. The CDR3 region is CASSGGTPGHEQYF. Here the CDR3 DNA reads TGTGCCAGCAGCGGGGGGACCCCGGGACACGAGCAGTACTTC.

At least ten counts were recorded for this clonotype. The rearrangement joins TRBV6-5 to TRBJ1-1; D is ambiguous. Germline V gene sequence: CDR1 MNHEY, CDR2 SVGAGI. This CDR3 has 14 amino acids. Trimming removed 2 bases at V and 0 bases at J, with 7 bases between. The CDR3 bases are TGTGCCAGCAGTTACCTGCCCTTGAACACTGAAGCTTTCTTT. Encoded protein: CASSYLPLNTEAFF.

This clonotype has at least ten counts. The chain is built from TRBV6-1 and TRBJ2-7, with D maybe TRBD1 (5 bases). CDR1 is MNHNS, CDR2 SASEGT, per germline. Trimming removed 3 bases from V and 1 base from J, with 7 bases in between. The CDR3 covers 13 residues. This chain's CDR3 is CASSDRASYEQYF. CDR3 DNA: TGTGCCAGCAGTGACAGGGCGTCCTACGAGCAGTACTTC.